This TCR beta chain stems from a study of identical twins. General study findings and limits: Out-of-frame beta chain sequences displayed weaker excess sharing between twins. Models predicted too little out-of-frame TCR alpha sharing in monozygotic twins.

There are 14 residues in the CDR3. CDR1 and CDR2 (germline): SGHTA, FQGNSA. Deletions cut 3 bases from V and 2 bases from J, with 11 bases between. TCRdb independently ran MiXCR on the 5' RACE reads; one entry per CDR3 protein. The sample yields 250,000 to 300,000 distinct CDR3 sequences, less than 9.5% seen once. In its sample, this clonotype was seen a few times. Its antigen is still unknown. The data also belong to a second study, concerning yellow fever vaccine responses in identical twins.

This TCR was recovered from a woman between 18 and 29 years old in good health. V is TRBV7-2 and J is TRBJ2-7, with TRBD2 as a possible D gene (6 bases). The material sequenced was CD8+ T cells sorted from blood. In nucleotides, the CDR3 is TGTGCCAGCAGCTTCCGGTGGGAGGCCTACGAGCAGTACTTC. It specifies CASSFRWEAYEQYF.